This T cell receptor beta chain was identified in a study of T cell changes during pregnancy in multiple sclerosis (dated 2019 in TCRdb). Broadly, across the study: The study looked at changes in the T cell repertoire across pregnancy in women with multiple sclerosis.

Library prep was done by the immunoSEQ multiplex PCR assay. What TCRdb holds here is the immuneACCESS table cut down to in-frame rearrangements. Part of the clones is not present; checked against another copy, under half of the missing clones reflect an unresolved V gene, and the others are unexplained. Present in this sample are some 30,000 clones, 90% of which were seen just once. 4.3% of the sample goes to the ten largest clones. CDR1 and CDR2 (SGHNT, YYREEE) derive from the germline V gene (reference sequence). The CDR3 goes from the cysteine to the phenylalanine over 19 residues. Only CDR3 DNA remains: 57 bases, in frame from the first base. Unmatched junction bases come to 9, with V trimmed by 1 base and J by 0 bases. In regard to this clone: There is no known antigen for this receptor. Base qualities are not provided; no much larger clone lies one nucleotide away.

The specimen was CD8+ T cells from peripheral blood mononuclear cells, collected in the second trimester of pregnancy. The clonotype comes from a female donor with multiple sclerosis, enrolled in a pregnancy study. In this chain, TRBV5-4 is recombined with TRBJ2-2; 10 of the junction bases match TRBD2. The CDR3 protein sequence reads: CASSLRLAGSVPNTGELFF. The DNA is TGTGCCAGCAGCTTGAGACTAGCGGGTTCAGTACCGAACACCGGGGAGCTGTTTTTT.